The present T cell receptor (beta chain) was sequenced within a study of blood T cell repertoires in COVID-19 (dated by TCRdb to between 2020 and 2021). Notes on the research overall: The collaborator samples originated in the United States, Italy and Spain and spanned the acute and convalescent phases of COVID-19. Subjects who had been exposed to COVID-19, were actively infected with it, or had recovered from it provided the deeply sampled blood TCRbeta repertoires that made up the dataset. Nearly every sample came with metadata listing a de-identified subject ID, COVID-19 status, age in years and sex. Samples were obtained from the ongoing ImmuneRACE study (first 160 participants) and from over a thousand subjects provided by 6 global collaborators. Where available, HLA class I and class II types were obtained from metadata supplied by the sample provider rather than from assay-based typing. A freely available public database, intended as a resource for researchers studying the immune response to SARS-CoV-2, is where the repertoires were released. The prospective study material was composed of cDNA or gDNA derived from T cells, B-cell-depleted T cells, or PBMCs. Study-wide conclusions, independent of this receptor: Clinical and demographic metadata were provided uncurated, with the amount varying by source and participant.

A note on this clone: The target of this receptor is not known. The record has no base qualities; no much larger clone is one base away.

The CDR1 and CDR2 encoded by the germline V gene (reference sequence) are SEHNR and FQNEAQ. The CDR3 runs 14 amino acids, cysteine and phenylalanine included. Only CDR3 DNA is held: 42 bases, read in frame from base 1. V is shortened by 3 bases, J by 0 bases, and the region joining them spans 3 bases. The immunoSEQ Assay, a bias-controlled multiplex PCR, was used to amplify TCRbeta CDR3 regions from genomic DNA. On the authors' methods: The number of nucleated cells in each sample was estimated from the amplification of reference gene primers within the assay. To quantify the absolute abundance of each unique TCRbeta CDR3 rearrangement, sequence reads were collapsed and filtered. For each sample, productive Simpson clonality was calculated as the square root of Simpson's diversity index across productive rearrangements. Entries here come from immuneACCESS through TCRdb and include only in-frame sequences with V and J called. Some clones fail to appear in such tables; in the studies checked, an unresolved V gene covers under half of the shortfall, and the cause of the remainder is unknown. That table furnishes V, J and clone size, whereas the DNA furnished D and trimming. The sample contains over 90,000 clones, around 84% of them found a single time. The top ten clones comprise around 3% of the sample.

The collaborating institutions used their own protocols to collect whole blood in K2EDTA tubes. For TCRbeta analysis, collaborator samples were shipped as frozen whole blood, as isolated PBMCs, or as DNA extracted from either sample type. The clonotype originates from a man in his fifties with active or convalescent COVID-19. The chain is made from TRBV7-9 and TRBJ1-6; the D gene identity is not certain. Sequencing input: peripheral blood. The CDR3 reads as follows: CASSLSSYNSPLHF. Here is the DNA: TGTGCCAGCAGCTTGAGCTCCTATAATTCACCCCTCCACTTT.